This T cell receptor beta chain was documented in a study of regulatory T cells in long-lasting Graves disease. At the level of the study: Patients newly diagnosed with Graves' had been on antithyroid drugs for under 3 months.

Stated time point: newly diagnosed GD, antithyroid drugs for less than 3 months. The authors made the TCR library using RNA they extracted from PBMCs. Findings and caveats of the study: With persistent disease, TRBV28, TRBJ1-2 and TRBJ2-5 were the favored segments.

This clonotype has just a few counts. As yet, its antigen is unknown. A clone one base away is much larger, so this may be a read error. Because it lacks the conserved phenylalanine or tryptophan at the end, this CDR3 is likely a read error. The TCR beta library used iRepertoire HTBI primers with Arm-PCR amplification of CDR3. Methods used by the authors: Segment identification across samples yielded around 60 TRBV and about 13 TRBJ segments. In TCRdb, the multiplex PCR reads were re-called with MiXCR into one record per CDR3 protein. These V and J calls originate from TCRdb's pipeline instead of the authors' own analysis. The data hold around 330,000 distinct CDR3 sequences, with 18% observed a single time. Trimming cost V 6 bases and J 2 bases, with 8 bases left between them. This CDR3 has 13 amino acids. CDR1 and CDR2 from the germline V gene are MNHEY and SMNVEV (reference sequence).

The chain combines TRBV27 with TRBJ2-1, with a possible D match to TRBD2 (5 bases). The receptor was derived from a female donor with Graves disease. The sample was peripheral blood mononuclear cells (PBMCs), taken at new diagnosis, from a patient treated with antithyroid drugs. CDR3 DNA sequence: TGTGCCAGCAGCTCGACTACCTACAATGAGCAGTTCCTC. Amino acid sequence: CASSSTTYNEQFL.